Listed below are T cell receptor beta chains from one sample, sequenced in a study of blood T cell repertoires in COVID-19. Measured with immunoSEQ multiplex PCR; TCRdb has only the in-frame clones, and not every one. The profile shows approximately 220,000 clones, about 80% of them singletons. The sample taken for sequencing was peripheral blood. Receptors originate from a woman aged 30 to 39 who had recovered from COVID-19. Both conserved end residues are part of each CDR3. Fields, in order: CDR3 length, J gene, V gene, D gene, clone size, CDR3 protein, CDR3 DNA. A D gene is named only where the DNA matches it firmly. Expanded clones get a size class; other rows say once, few or many, or leave the size out.

cdr3_length: 12; j_call: TRBJ2-5; v_call: TRBV27; d_call: NA; clone_size: NA; cdr3_aa: CASSSTRGTQYF; cdr3_nt: TGTGCCAGCAGCTCCACAAGGGGGACCCAGTACTTC
cdr3_length: 14; j_call: TRBJ2-2; v_call: TRBV4-1; d_call: TRBD1; clone_size: NA; cdr3_aa: CASSLDRGAGELFF; cdr3_nt: TGCGCCAGCAGCCTTGACAGGGGGGCCGGGGAGCTGTTTTTT
cdr3_length: 14; j_call: TRBJ2-3; v_call: TRBV10-3; d_call: TRBD2; clone_size: NA; cdr3_aa: CAISLGGRTDTQYF; cdr3_nt: TGTGCCATCAGCCTCGGGGGGAGAACAGATACGCAGTATTTT
cdr3_length: 16; j_call: TRBJ2-5; v_call: TRBV5-1; d_call: TRBD2; clone_size: NA; cdr3_aa: CASSLRASGSGETQYF; cdr3_nt: TGCGCCAGCAGCTTGAGGGCTAGCGGGAGTGGAGAGACCCAGTACTTC
cdr3_length: 15; j_call: TRBJ2-3; v_call: TRBV28; d_call: NA; clone_size: NA; cdr3_aa: CASSFPPGLTDTQYF; cdr3_nt: TGTGCCAGCAGTTTCCCCCCCGGACTCACAGATACGCAGTATTTT
cdr3_length: 14; j_call: TRBJ2-3; v_call: TRBV7-3; d_call: NA; clone_size: NA; cdr3_aa: CASSFSGATDTQYF; cdr3_nt: TGTGCCAGCAGCTTTTCGGGAGCAACAGATACGCAGTATTTT
cdr3_length: 17; j_call: TRBJ2-7; v_call: TRBV7-2; d_call: NA; clone_size: NA; cdr3_aa: CASSLISPGIPPWEQYF; cdr3_nt: TGTGCCAGCAGCCTAATTTCGCCGGGTATTCCCCCCTGGGAGCAGTACTTC
cdr3_length: 15; j_call: TRBJ1-4; v_call: TRBV15; d_call: NA; clone_size: NA; cdr3_aa: CATSRVAQGDEKLFF; cdr3_nt: TGTGCCACCAGCAGAGTGGCACAGGGAGACGAAAAACTGTTTTTT
cdr3_length: 15; j_call: TRBJ2-7; v_call: TRBV3-1/TRBV3-2; d_call: TRBD2; clone_size: NA; cdr3_aa: CASSRGTSGSYEQYF; cdr3_nt: TGTGCCAGCAGCCGTGGGACTAGCGGATCCTACGAGCAGTACTTC
cdr3_length: 15; j_call: TRBJ1-1; v_call: TRBV29-1; d_call: NA; clone_size: NA; cdr3_aa: CSHQGSTGLNTEAFF; cdr3_nt: TGCAGTCACCAGGGTTCGACAGGCTTGAACACTGAAGCTTTCTTT
cdr3_length: 15; j_call: TRBJ2-5; v_call: TRBV7-9; d_call: NA; clone_size: NA; cdr3_aa: CASSPLTGRQETQYF; cdr3_nt: TGTGCCAGCAGCCCGTTGACAGGGAGGCAAGAGACCCAGTACTTC
cdr3_length: 16; j_call: TRBJ2-1; v_call: TRBV11-2; d_call: TRBD1; clone_size: NA; cdr3_aa: CASSSSGQLSYNEQFF; cdr3_nt: TGTGCCAGCAGCTCCTCGGGACAGCTCTCCTACAATGAGCAGTTCTTC
cdr3_length: 17; j_call: TRBJ1-5; v_call: TRBV19; d_call: NA; clone_size: NA; cdr3_aa: CASSMGRGGEVNQPQHF; cdr3_nt: TGTGCCAGTAGTATGGGCCGTGGCGGGGAAGTTAATCAGCCCCAGCATTTT
cdr3_length: 12; j_call: TRBJ2-7; v_call: TRBV28; d_call: TRBD1; clone_size: NA; cdr3_aa: CASLGTAYEQYF; cdr3_nt: TGTGCCAGCCTGGGGACAGCCTACGAGCAGTACTTC
cdr3_length: 15; j_call: TRBJ2-1; v_call: TRBV27; d_call: TRBD2; clone_size: medium-sized; cdr3_aa: CASSLAGGAVDEQFF; cdr3_nt: TGTGCCAGCAGTTTAGCGGGGGGGGCTGTGGATGAGCAGTTCTTC
cdr3_length: 13; j_call: TRBJ2-5; v_call: TRBV10-3; d_call: NA; clone_size: NA; cdr3_aa: CAISGQGWETQYF; cdr3_nt: TGTGCCATCAGTGGGCAGGGATGGGAGACCCAGTACTTC
cdr3_length: 16; j_call: TRBJ2-4; v_call: TRBV27; d_call: NA; clone_size: NA; cdr3_aa: CASRAGWGLAKNIQYF; cdr3_nt: TGTGCCAGCAGGGCTGGATGGGGGCTAGCCAAAAACATTCAGTACTTC
cdr3_length: 12; j_call: TRBJ1-2; v_call: TRBV24-1; d_call: NA; clone_size: NA; cdr3_aa: CATSGGYDGYTF; cdr3_nt: TGTGCCACCAGTGGAGGGTATGATGGCTACACCTTC
cdr3_length: 13; j_call: TRBJ1-2; v_call: TRBV28; d_call: NA; clone_size: NA; cdr3_aa: CASRAGGDYGYTF; cdr3_nt: TGTGCCAGCAGGGCGGGTGGAGACTATGGCTACACCTTC
cdr3_length: 15; j_call: TRBJ1-1; v_call: TRBV27; d_call: TRBD1; clone_size: NA; cdr3_aa: CASSLSRQGSTEAFF; cdr3_nt: TGTGCCAGCAGTTTATCCCGACAGGGAAGTACTGAAGCTTTCTTT
cdr3_length: 13; j_call: TRBJ2-7; v_call: TRBV12-3/TRBV12-4; d_call: TRBD2; clone_size: few; cdr3_aa: CASSPSGRYEQYF; cdr3_nt: TGTGCCAGCAGTCCCAGCGGGAGGTACGAGCAGTACTTC
cdr3_length: 15; j_call: TRBJ1-1; v_call: TRBV9; d_call: NA; clone_size: NA; cdr3_aa: CASSVVSEGFTEAFF; cdr3_nt: TGTGCCAGCAGCGTAGTTTCGGAGGGGTTCACTGAAGCTTTCTTT
cdr3_length: 17; j_call: TRBJ2-2; v_call: TRBV9; d_call: TRBD1; clone_size: few; cdr3_aa: CASSVVGGQGWTGELFF; cdr3_nt: TGTGCCAGCAGCGTAGTTGGGGGACAGGGGTGGACCGGGGAGCTGTTTTTT
cdr3_length: 14; j_call: TRBJ2-1; v_call: TRBV30; d_call: NA; clone_size: NA; cdr3_aa: CAWSAGLGYNEQFF; cdr3_nt: TGTGCCTGGAGTGCTGGACTGGGATACAATGAGCAGTTCTTC
cdr3_length: 14; j_call: TRBJ2-5; v_call: TRBV7-9; d_call: TRBD1; clone_size: once; cdr3_aa: CASSSLEGAKTQYF; cdr3_nt: TGTGCCAGCAGCTCTTTAGAGGGGGCGAAGACCCAGTACTTC
cdr3_length: 13; j_call: TRBJ2-3; v_call: TRBV5-4; d_call: TRBD2; clone_size: NA; cdr3_aa: CASRGLGTDTQYF; cdr3_nt: TGTGCCAGCAGGGGACTAGGTACAGATACGCAGTATTTT
cdr3_length: 12; j_call: TRBJ1-2; v_call: TRBV7-9; d_call: NA; clone_size: NA; cdr3_aa: CASNYTGYGYTF; cdr3_nt: TGTGCCAGCAACTACACAGGCTATGGCTACACCTTC
cdr3_length: 14; j_call: TRBJ2-7; v_call: TRBV19; d_call: TRBD1; clone_size: NA; cdr3_aa: CASSPGGAIGEQYF; cdr3_nt: TGTGCCAGTAGTCCAGGGGGCGCGATCGGCGAGCAGTACTTC
cdr3_length: 15; j_call: TRBJ2-1; v_call: TRBV4-1; d_call: NA; clone_size: NA; cdr3_aa: CASSQTPSSYNEQFF; cdr3_nt: TGCGCCAGCAGCCAAACTCCGAGCTCCTACAATGAGCAGTTCTTC
cdr3_length: 14; j_call: TRBJ1-4; v_call: TRBV24-1; d_call: NA; clone_size: NA; cdr3_aa: CATSEGRANEKLFF; cdr3_nt: TGTGCCACCAGTGAGGGCCGAGCTAATGAAAAACTGTTTTTT
cdr3_length: 16; j_call: TRBJ1-1; v_call: TRBV10-3; d_call: TRBD1; clone_size: NA; cdr3_aa: CAISESGQPPNTEAFF; cdr3_nt: TGTGCCATCAGTGAATCGGGACAGCCACCGAACACTGAAGCTTTCTTT